This T cell receptor (beta chain) came from a study of blood T cell repertoires in COVID-19. The method was immunoSEQ multiplex PCR; TCRdb's version includes in-frame clones alone and lacks a portion of them. The table includes 300,000 or so clones, 70% to 90% detected once. The sequenced material came from peripheral blood. The sequence came from a man aged 70 or older with acute or convalescent COVID-19.

CDR3 amino acids: CASSPGTSSSYNEQFF. CDR3 nucleotide sequence: TGTGCCAGCAGCCCAGGGACATCTAGCTCCTACAATGAGCAGTTCTTC. The genes are TRBV5-5 and TRBJ2-1; weak D call: TRBD1 (6 bases). CDR3 length: 16 residues. The V end was cut by 4 bases, the J end by 0 bases, with 14 bases between. The germline CDR1 and CDR2 sequences are SGHKS and YYEKEE (reference sequence).